This T cell receptor beta chain was sequenced for a study of blood T cell repertoires in COVID-19 (dated by TCRdb to 2019 to 2021). Background for the entire study: Samples from collaborators originated in the United States, Italy and Spain and spanned both the acute and convalescent phases of COVID-19. The prospective study material was composed of cDNA or gDNA derived from T cells, B-cell-depleted T cells, or PBMCs. The dataset comprised deeply sampled blood TCRbeta repertoires from subjects exposed to, actively infected with, or recovered from COVID-19. The repertoires were made available in a free public database intended to serve as a resource for research on the immune response to SARS-CoV-2. Samples were obtained from the ongoing ImmuneRACE study (first 160 participants) and from roughly 1,300 subjects provided by 6 global collaborators. Nearly every sample came with metadata listing a de-identified subject ID, COVID-19 status, age in years and sex. Where HLA class I and class II types were available, the types were taken from metadata supplied by the sample provider, not from assay-based typing. Here is what the overall study found, with its caveats: The amount of clinical and demographic metadata varied by source and participant and was provided uncurated.

Each collaborating institution followed its own protocols to collect whole blood in K2EDTA tubes. For TCRbeta analysis, collaborators shipped samples as frozen whole blood, isolated PBMCs, or DNA extracted from either of those sample types. With regard to this clone: No antigen is known for it. Base-call qualities are not available, and no considerably larger clone is one nucleotide away.

A distance of 10 bases separates the germline ends of V and J, which lose 6 bases and 5 bases respectively. The CDR3, cysteine through phenylalanine, is 12 amino acids long. Solely the CDR3 DNA is kept, with 36 bases framed from the first base. For CDR1 and CDR2, the germline V gene lists MDHEN and SYDVKM. The immunoSEQ Assay, a bias-controlled multiplex PCR, was used to amplify TCRbeta CDR3 regions from genomic DNA. Processing in the source paper ran as follows. The number of nucleated cells in each sample was estimated from the amplification of reference gene primers within the assay. To quantify the absolute abundance of each unique TCRbeta CDR3 rearrangement, sequence reads were collapsed and filtered. For each sample, productive Simpson clonality was calculated as the square root of Simpson's diversity index across productive rearrangements. The table was pulled from immuneACCESS by TCRdb, which kept in-frame rearrangements only. Such tables lose some clones; where checked, under half of the loss comes from unresolved V genes, and the rest has no known cause. That table furnishes V, J and clone size, whereas the DNA furnished D and trimming. The sample has fewer than 180,000 clones on record, around four fifths of them singletons. The ten largest clonotypes hold more than 2% of the sample.

The sequence derives from a man aged 65 to 79 with acute or convalescent COVID-19. The rearranged segments are TRBV28 and TRBJ2-5; the D gene is not confidently resolved. The specimen sequenced was peripheral blood. The nucleotide sequence reads as follows: TGTGCCAGCAGGGCAGGTGTGGAGACCCAGTACTTC. It codes for CASRAGVETQYF.